This T cell receptor beta chain is from a study of long-term antiretroviral therapy in people with HIV. Whole-study results and caveats: Blood collection from the mid-2000s to the late 2010s possibly occurred under older ART regimens. Increased diversity was seen after ART, yet it remained lower than in transplant donor controls. Before ART, certain clones expanded, and these dominated the repertoire at all time points. Information on adherence to ART, viral resistance or therapy changes was unavailable.

Sequencing relied on immunoSEQ assay v3.0, run at survey level. Profiled with immunoSEQ multiplex PCR; TCRdb holds only in-frame clones, not every one. This sample has tens of thousands of clones, with about four fifths found just once. About this clone: Its antigen is undetermined.

The clonotype was recovered from a young man with HIV. Sample: unsorted PBMCs, taken 1 year after starting antiretroviral therapy.

DNA of the CDR3: TGTGCCAGCAGCGTGTACGGAGGGGCTGGGGCCAACGTCCTGACTTTC. Amino acids: CASSVYGGAGANVLTF. The chain joins TRBV5-4 to TRBJ2-6; weak D call: TRBD2 (6 bases). Germline values: CDR1 SGHNT, CDR2 YYREEE (reference sequence). V dropped 4 bases and J dropped 2 bases, with 13 bases sitting between them. The CDR3 sequence is 16 residues long.